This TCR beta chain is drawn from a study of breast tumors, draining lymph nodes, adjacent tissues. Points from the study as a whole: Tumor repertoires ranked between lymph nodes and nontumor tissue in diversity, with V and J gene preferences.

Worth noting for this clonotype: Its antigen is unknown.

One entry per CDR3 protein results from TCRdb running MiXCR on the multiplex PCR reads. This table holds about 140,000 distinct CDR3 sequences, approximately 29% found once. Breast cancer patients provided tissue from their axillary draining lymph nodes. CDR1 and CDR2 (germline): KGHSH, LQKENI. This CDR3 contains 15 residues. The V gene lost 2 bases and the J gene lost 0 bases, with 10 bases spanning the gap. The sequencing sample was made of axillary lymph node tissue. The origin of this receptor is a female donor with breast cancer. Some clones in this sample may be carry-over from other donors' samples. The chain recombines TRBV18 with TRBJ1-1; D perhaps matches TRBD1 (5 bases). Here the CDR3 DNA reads TGTGCCAGCTCACCAGGGGCCCTACTGAACACTGAAGCTTTCTTT. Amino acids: CASSPGALLNTEAFF.